Below, 19 T cell receptor beta chains from the same sample are listed, as sequenced in a study of cytomegalovirus exposure and HLA in healthy donors. Vbeta (60) and Jbeta (13) primers were used in the PCR. The repertoire was sequenced with immunoSEQ multiplex PCR; TCRdb's copy has only in-frame clones and lacks some. The table lists fewer than 250,000 clones, 65% to 85% of them singletons, with approximately 0.71% in the top ten. The source material was PBMCs. The receptors were sampled from a boy between 2 and 10 years old in good health and CMV-seronegative.

The V and J genes are TRBV10-3 and TRBJ2-4; unclear D gene. CDR1 and CDR2 (germline): ENHRY, SYGVKD. This CDR3 is built from 13 residues. V lost 2 bases and J lost 6, with 8 bases in between. CDR3 nucleotides: TGTGCCATCAGTGAGGGAAGCGCAAACATTCAGTACTTC. It yields the protein CAISEGSANIQYF.

This rearrangement joins TRBV7-9 to TRBJ1-2; weak D call: TRBD1 (5 bases). V gave up 4 bases and J gave up 0 bases, with 18 bases separating them. The CDR3 runs to 17 residues. Germline V CDR1 and CDR2: SEHNR, FQNEAQ (reference sequence). Here the CDR3 DNA reads TGTGCCAGCAGCTCAAGCCGACAGCTAAGTCCTAACTATGGCTACACCTTC. Protein sequence: CASSSSRQLSPNYGYTF. Together with reference TRBV7-9 and TRBJ1-2, the CDR3 gives the full variable domain: DTGVSQNPRHKITKRGQNVTFRCDPISEHNRLYWYRQTLGQGPEFLTYFQNEAQLEKSRLLSDRFSAERPKGSFSTLEIQRTEQGDSAMYLCASSSSRQLSPNYGYTFGSGTRLTVV.

This clone showed up just once. The chain is built from TRBV7-8 and TRBJ2-3, with 11 positions matching TRBD1. J gave up 4 bases and V 5 bases, and 5 bases lay outside the gene matches. Looked up from germline, CDR1 is SGHVS and CDR2 is FQNEAQ. The CDR3 is 15 residues long. The CDR3: CASSLRTGGADTQYF. The CDR3 DNA follows: TGTGCCAGCAGCCTCCGGACAGGGGGCGCAGATACGCAGTATTTT. Full variable domain (missing parts from reference TRBV7-8 and TRBJ2-3): GAGVSQSPRYKVAKRGQDVALRCDPISGHVSLFWYQQALGQGPEFLTYFQNEAQLDKSGLPSDRFFAERPEGSVSTLKIQRTQQEDSAVYLCASSLRTGGADTQYFGPGTRLTVL.

This chain joins TRBV5-8 and TRBJ2-3, with D perhaps TRBD2 (6 bases). The V end lost 2 bases, the J end lost 0 bases, and 10 bases lay between the germline ends. Per the germline V gene, CDR1 is SGHTS and CDR2 is YDEGEE. This CDR3 is 15 amino acids long. Here the CDR3 DNA reads TGTGCCAGCAGCTTTCGGGGGATTAGCACAGATACGCAGTATTTT. Amino acids: CASSFRGISTDTQYF.

This clone has only a few counts. The chain has TRBV29-1 and TRBJ1-1; D is unclear. The CDR3 is made up of 12 amino acids. The germline V and J ends were trimmed by 7 bases and 6 bases, with 15 bases remaining between them. Germline loops: CDR1 SQVTM, CDR2 ANQGSEA. The CDR3 sequence: CSAWEPESEAFF. CDR3 nucleotide sequence: TGCAGCGCGTGGGAGCCCGAGTCTGAAGCTTTCTTT. Looking up the rest from reference TRBV29-1 and TRBJ1-1 gives the full variable domain: SAVISQKPSRDICQRGTSLTIQCQVDSQVTMMFWYRQQPGQSLTLIATANQGSEATYESGFVIDKFPISRPNLTFSTLTVSNMSPEDSSIYLCSAWEPESEAFFGQGTRLTVV.

The chain recombines TRBV6-6 with TRBJ1-6, with TRBD1 identical over 11 bases. The CDR3 contains 15 residues. With V trimmed by 6 bases and J by 10 bases, 8 bases remained unmatched. Germline V CDR1 and CDR2: MNHNY, SVGAGI (reference sequence). CDR3 loop: CASRSTGTGGSPLHF. The DNA of the CDR3 is TGTGCCAGCAGGTCCACCGGGACAGGGGGATCACCCCTCCACTTT.

The chain uses TRBV5-4 and TRBJ2-5, with unresolved D. Germline-derived CDR1 and CDR2 are SGHNT and YYREEE (reference sequence). CDR3 length: 14 amino acids. V lost 0 bases, J lost 2 bases, and 8 bases lay in between. The CDR3 region is CASSLDLEQETQYF. The CDR3 coding sequence is TGTGCCAGCAGCTTGGATCTAGAACAAGAGACCCAGTACTTC.

The genes are TRBV27 and TRBJ2-1; D call uncertain. The CDR3 is made up of 13 amino acids. V gave up 4 bases and J gave up 2 bases, with 6 bases separating them. CDR1 MNHEY and CDR2 SMNVEV come from the germline V gene (reference sequence). CDR3 sequence reads: CASSYQAYNEQFF. Here the CDR3 DNA reads TGTGCCAGCAGTTATCAGGCCTACAATGAGCAGTTCTTC.

This clone showed up just a few times. The chain combines TRBV4-1 with TRBJ1-1; TRBD1 is a possible D gene (6 bases). With 2 bases removed from V and 4 bases from J, the gap between germline ends came to 8 bases. CDR1 is MGHRA and CDR2 is YSYEKL in the germline V gene. The CDR3 has 13 residues. For the CDR3, the DNA is TGCGCCAGCAGCCAACACAGGGCCACTGAAGCTTTCTTT. Translated: CASSQHRATEAFF.

The V gene is TRBV7-6, the J gene TRBJ2-7; D might be TRBD1 (5 bases). Looked up from germline, CDR1 is SGHVS and CDR2 is FNYEAQ. CDR3 size: 15 residues. V lost 0 bases and J lost 4, with 13 bases in between. This chain's CDR3 is CASSLAATESYEQYF. CDR3 bases: TGTGCCAGCAGCTTAGCAGCGACAGAAAGTTACGAGCAGTACTTC.

The J gene is TRBJ2-1, the V gene TRBV23-1, with D possibly being TRBD1 (6 bases). TRBV23-1 is marked as an open reading frame, function uncertain. CDR3 length: 16 amino acids. The V gene lost 4 bases and the J gene lost 0 bases, with 13 bases spanning the gap. CDR3 residues: CASSLTGHVSYNEQFF. In DNA, the CDR3 is TGCGCCAGCAGTCTCACAGGGCATGTCTCCTACAATGAGCAGTTCTTC.

The rearrangement uses TRBV12-5 and TRBJ1-2; 9 bases are shared with TRBD1. This CDR3 is built from 13 residues. V shed 3 bases, J shed 7 bases, and the junction held 3 bases outside the gene matches. The V gene's germline CDR1 is LGHNT and CDR2 FRNRAP. The CDR3 nucleotides are TGTGCTAGTGGTTTAGACAGGGGGATTGGCTACACCTTC. The encoded protein is CASGLDRGIGYTF.

The chain uses TRBV25-1 and TRBJ1-2; D ambiguous. The V gene lost 5 bases and the J gene lost 7 bases, with 8 bases spanning the gap. CDR1 is MGHDK, CDR2 SYGVNS, per germline. The CDR3 length is 11 residues. The CDR3 reads CASSFGPGYTF. In nucleotides, the CDR3 is TGTGCCAGCAGTTTTGGGCCTGGCTACACCTTC.

This clone was counted once. The CDR3 loop is CASSYSASGRLEQYF. The CDR3 DNA follows: TGTGCCAGCAGTTACTCGGCTAGCGGGAGGCTGGAGCAGTACTTC. This rearrangement joins TRBV6-5 to TRBJ2-7; 11 nucleotides line up with TRBD2. This CDR3 has 15 residues. The V and J ends lost 0 bases and 7 bases, in that order; junction bases with no gene match: 5. Germline CDR1 is MNHEY and CDR2 is SVGAGI.

The J gene is TRBJ1-1, the V gene TRBV12-5; tentatively, D is TRBD1 (6 bases). Germline-derived CDR1 and CDR2 are LGHNT and FRNRAP. With 6 bases removed from V and 1 base from J, the gap between germline ends came to 12 bases. The CDR3 sequence is 14 residues long. The CDR3: CASGTNRENTEAFF. The DNA of the CDR3 is TGTGCTAGTGGCACGAACAGGGAGAACACTGAAGCTTTCTTT.

The chain links TRBV30 to TRBJ2-3; D possibly corresponds to TRBD1 (5 bases). The V gene's germline CDR1 is GTSNPN and CDR2 SVGIG (reference sequence). Trimming cost V 3 bases and J 4 bases, with 8 bases left between them. This CDR3 has 12 amino acids. In DNA, the CDR3 is TGTGCCTGGAGCGCAGGGTCAGATACGCAGTATTTT. The encoded protein is CAWSAGSDTQYF.

This clone was observed a few times. The chain is built from TRBV15 and TRBJ2-3; TRBD2 aligns across 10 bases. The V gene's germline CDR1 is LNHNV and CDR2 YYDKDF (reference sequence). After removal of 5 bases from V and 1 base from J, the junction contained 3 bases not matched to a gene. The CDR3 runs to 15 residues. The CDR3 sequence: CATSPGTSGTDTQYF. The CDR3 DNA follows: TGTGCCACCAGCCCCGGGACTAGCGGCACAGATACGCAGTATTTT.

The chain employs TRBV1 and TRBJ2-2; the D segment call TRBD2 is taken from the table without a DNA check. TRBV1 represents a pseudogene. This CDR3 comprises 20 residues. Here the CDR3 reads CTSSQAPWTSGGWNTGELFF. The CDR3 DNA reads TGCACCAGCAGCCAAGCCCCTTGGACTAGCGGGGGGTGGAACACCGGGGAGCTGTTTTTT.

The chain couples TRBV6-6 to TRBJ1-1, with D perhaps TRBD1 (6 bases). Per germline, CDR1 MNHNY and CDR2 SVGAGI (reference sequence). Trimming took 10 bases from V and 0 from J, leaving 12 bases between them. The CDR3 spans 13 residues. The CDR3: CAIAGGMNTEAFF. The CDR3 DNA sequence: TGTGCCATCGCGGGGGGCATGAACACTGAAGCTTTCTTT.